Listed below are T cell receptor beta chains from one sample, sequenced in a study of shared clonotypes between healthy human individuals. The data were produced by immunoSEQ multiplex PCR, yet TCRdb's version contains in-frame clones alone and is incomplete. The data show around 1.4 million clones, 97% to 99% seen once. The sequenced sample was naive CD4+ T cells sorted from blood. These receptors all come from a man aged 30 to 45 in good health. Each CDR3 is given with its conserved first and last residue. D genes are given only for firm matches. For some rows the clone size is stated as once, few or many, or as a class when expanded; others skip it.

abundance	v_gene	d_gene	j_gene	CDR3aa	CDR3nt
NA	TRBV5-1	TRBD2	TRBJ2-1	CASSPGLLAGSSYNEQFF	TGCGCCAGCAGCCCGGGCCTGCTAGCGGGTAGCTCCTACAATGAGCAGTTCTTC
NA	TRBV2	NA	TRBJ2-3	CASSPETDTQYF	TGTGCCAGCAGTCCCGAAACAGATACGCAGTATTTT
NA	TRBV9	TRBD2	TRBJ2-5	CASSGLAEETQYF	TGTGCCAGCAGCGGACTAGCGGAAGAGACCCAGTACTTC
NA	TRBV7-9	NA	TRBJ1-1	CASSRAGQNKAFF	TGTGCCAGCAGCCGCGCGGGACAAAACAAAGCTTTCTTT
few	TRBV2	NA	TRBJ1-1	CASSVDTEAFF	TGTGCCAGCAGTGTCGACACTGAAGCTTTCTTT
NA	TRBV5-8	NA	TRBJ1-5	CASSPGPENQPQHF	TGTGCCAGCAGCCCGGGCCCCGAGAATCAGCCCCAGCATTTT
NA	TRBV27	NA	TRBJ2-5	CASSFPGETQYF	TGTGCCAGCAGTTTTCCTGGGGAGACCCAGTACTTC
once	TRBV28	NA	TRBJ2-7	CASSLQGTSYEQYF	TGTGCCAGCAGTTTACAGGGGACCAGCTACGAGCAGTACTTC
NA	TRBV5-1	NA	TRBJ2-1	CASTGLGSSYNEQFF	TGCGCCAGCACGGGTCTTGGCAGCTCCTACAATGAGCAGTTCTTC
once	TRBV28	NA	TRBJ1-2	CASSLSGNPANYGYTF	TGTGCCAGCAGTTTAAGTGGAAACCCGGCTAACTATGGCTACACCTTC
NA	TRBV5-4	TRBD1	TRBJ2-7	CASSRETGAEQYF	TGTGCCAGCAGCCGGGAAACAGGGGCCGAGCAGTACTTC
NA	TRBV7-2	TRBD1	TRBJ1-2	CASSLSLTGRSGGYTF	TGTGCCAGCAGCTTATCCCTGACAGGGCGATCGGGTGGCTACACCTTC
NA	TRBV18	TRBD2	TRBJ2-7	CASSPLETSGWQYF	TGTGCCAGCTCACCACTTGAGACTAGCGGTTGGCAGTACTTC
NA	TRBV14	TRBD1	TRBJ2-2	CASSRLGRDSTGELFF	TGTGCCAGCAGCAGACTCGGTCGGGACAGCACCGGGGAGCTGTTTTTT
once	TRBV18	NA	TRBJ2-1	CASSPSSAYNEQFF	TGTGCCAGCTCACCATCTAGCGCCTACAATGAGCAGTTCTTC
NA	TRBV19	TRBD1	TRBJ1-5	CASSTDRGLNVRPQHF	TGTGCCAGTAGTACGGACAGGGGGCTTAATGTGCGGCCCCAGCATTTT
NA	TRBV7-2	NA	TRBJ2-1	CASSRDAYDEQFF	TGTGCCAGCAGCAGGGACGCCTACGATGAGCAGTTCTTC
NA	TRBV7-2	NA	TRBJ2-7	CASSLDMVTGLYEQYF	TGTGCCAGCAGCTTAGATATGGTGACAGGTTTATACGAGCAGTACTTC
once	TRBV12-1	NA	TRBJ2-7	CASSPPSHEQYF	TGTGCCAGCAGCCCGCCGTCCCACGAGCAGTACTTC
NA	TRBV6-5	TRBD1	TRBJ2-7	CASSPGTGPWEQYF	TGTGCCAGCAGTCCCGGGACAGGTCCTTGGGAGCAGTACTTC
NA	TRBV18	TRBD1	TRBJ2-7	CASSPAPGGHEQYF	TGTGCCAGCTCACCAGCCCCAGGGGGCCACGAGCAGTACTTC
NA	TRBV7-3	NA	TRBJ2-1	CASSPSVDNEQFF	TGTGCCAGCAGCCCCTCGGTTGACAATGAGCAGTTCTTC